These T cell receptor beta chains were read from a single sample in a study of cytomegalovirus exposure and HLA in healthy donors. The assay was immunoSEQ multiplex PCR, and TCRdb's table has in-frame clones only and misses some. The data hold around 250,000 clones, with nearly 90% observed a single time. Specimen: PBMCs. These receptors came from a woman younger than 35 in good health and CMV-seronegative. Both conserved end residues are trimmed from each CDR3. D genes are given only for firm matches. The size of a clone is reported for some rows only, either as once, few or many, or as a class for expanded clones.

CDR3 protein | V gene | clone size | D gene | J gene
ASSLERASLKDTQY | TRBV7-9 | . | . | TRBJ2-3
ASSSGRSYEQY | TRBV27 | few | . | TRBJ2-7
AMKGAVGNQPQH | TRBV6-4 | . | TRBD1 | TRBJ1-5
AWSLFAWGDTEAF | TRBV30 | . | . | TRBJ1-1
ASSLGYGRGYTGELF | TRBV5-1 | . | TRBD1 | TRBJ2-2
ASSQDSLNQPQH | TRBV5-1 | . | . | TRBJ1-5
ASSPSGGWGGELF | TRBV7-3 | . | TRBD2 | TRBJ2-2
ASSQPTGTLYNEQF | TRBV4-1 | . | . | TRBJ2-1
ASSVEGQPNTGELF | TRBV9 | . | TRBD1 | TRBJ2-2
ASRLRDRGLHEQY | TRBV19 | few | TRBD1 | TRBJ2-7
ASSPSGDNNEKLF | TRBV7-9 | . | . | TRBJ1-4
ATGTGGQEQY | TRBV6-6 | few | TRBD1 | TRBJ2-7
ASSPPPDTQY | TRBV7-2 | . | . | TRBJ2-3
ASSLDGGYAGNTIY | TRBV28 | . | . | TRBJ1-3
ASSLVGTEQGEQY | TRBV5-6 | . | TRBD1 | TRBJ2-7
ASSLTGGETQY | TRBV4-1 | . | TRBD1 | TRBJ2-5
ASIPGQGGETQY | TRBV10-2 | . | TRBD1 | TRBJ2-5
ASSLALLLYGYT | TRBV7-2 | once | . | TRBJ1-2
ASSYSSGERYNEQF | TRBV6-5 | . | . | TRBJ2-1
ASSFERATDTQY | TRBV13 | . | . | TRBJ2-3
ASSPQGATGELF | TRBV4-1 | . | . | TRBJ2-2
ASSSPREDFNYNEQF | TRBV28 | . | . | TRBJ2-1
ASSQDRSSYNSPLH | TRBV14 | . | . | TRBJ1-6
SASVDTEAF | TRBV20-1 | . | . | TRBJ1-1
ASSSPKWRANNEKLF | TRBV11-3 | . | . | TRBJ1-4
ASSPDRVQPQH | TRBV4-1 | . | TRBD1 | TRBJ1-5
ASSPLDREDYGYT | TRBV18 | . | TRBD1 | TRBJ1-2
ASSLLGHFEKLF | TRBV28 | once | . | TRBJ1-4
ASSSGHPKSTDTQY | TRBV5-8 | . | . | TRBJ2-3
ASSIRTNSPLH | TRBV19 | few | . | TRBJ1-6
ASSPGTGRADTQY | TRBV18 | . | TRBD2 | TRBJ2-3
ASSEVRVGTDTQY | TRBV2 | . | . | TRBJ2-3
ASSPRTGDNYGYT | TRBV5-1 | few | TRBD1 | TRBJ1-2
ASSPLAGTQETQY | TRBV6-5 | . | TRBD2 | TRBJ2-5
ASIIRGYQETQY | TRBV5-6 | . | . | TRBJ2-5
ASSLLNTGELF | TRBV27 | . | . | TRBJ2-2
ASSPWGGNTEAF | TRBV6-5 | . | . | TRBJ1-1
ASSVVPGDTGELF | TRBV9 | once | . | TRBJ2-2
ASKPGQEIVEQY | TRBV9 | once | TRBD1 | TRBJ2-7
ASSPWTRQGPGDTEAF | TRBV5-6 | few | TRBD1 | TRBJ1-1
ASSLGTQGSSGNTIY | TRBV5-4 | . | . | TRBJ1-3
ASSLRSGVNYGYT | TRBV7-2 | . | . | TRBJ1-2
ASISGTEGNTIY | TRBV11-2 | . | TRBD1 | TRBJ1-3
AWSPAGVVGSNQPQH | TRBV30 | few | . | TRBJ1-5
ASSFQGQKGQPQH | TRBV5-1 | . | . | TRBJ1-5